The 13 T cell receptor beta chains below all came from one sample that was sequenced in a study of blood T cell repertoires in COVID-19. Libraries were prepared by immunoSEQ multiplex PCR; TCRdb keeps only in-frame clonotypes and omits some of them. Seen here are about 250,000 clones, around nine tenths observed once, and the top ten hold about 1.7%. Material for sequencing was peripheral blood. The receptors originated from a woman aged 55-70 years who had recovered from COVID-19.

V is TRBV6-5 and J is TRBJ1-5; TRBD1 agrees at 9 bases. This CDR3 region has 14 residues. Germline lookup yields CDR1 MNHEY and CDR2 SVGAGI. V was pared by 5 bases and J by 7 bases, with 6 bases of the junction left unmatched. The CDR3 nucleotides read TGTGCCAGCAGTCGGACAGGGGTGAAGCAGCCCCAGCATTTT. Protein sequence: CASSRTGVKQPQHF.

Only a few counts were recorded for this clone. The chain is built from TRBV7-9 and TRBJ1-2, with 7 nucleotides matching TRBD1. V shed 5 bases, J shed 7 bases, and the junction held 7 bases outside the gene matches. Germline values: CDR1 SEHNR, CDR2 FQNEAQ (reference sequence). This CDR3 contains 13 residues. The CDR3 sequence: CASSPTGEIGYTF. In DNA form, the CDR3 reads TGTGCCAGCAGCCCCACAGGGGAAATTGGCTACACCTTC.

The chain recombines TRBV6-2 or TRBV6-3 with TRBJ2-6; 7 nucleotides agree with TRBD2. The V and J ends lost 4 bases and 0 bases, in that order; junction bases with no gene match: 9. The CDR3 totals 18 residues. Germline V gives CDR1 MNHEY, CDR2 SVGEGT. This CDR3 is CASSWWTRSSSGANVLTF. CDR3 sequence (DNA): TGTGCCAGCAGTTGGTGGACTAGATCCAGCTCTGGGGCCAACGTCCTGACTTTC.

V gene TRBV9 combines with J gene TRBJ1-3, with D possibly matching TRBD1 (5 bases). Looked up from germline, CDR1 is SGDLS and CDR2 is YYNGEE. The CDR3 contains 16 residues. The germline V and J ends were trimmed by 0 bases and 8 bases, with 18 bases remaining between them. CDR3 region: CASSVASRDLGDTIYF. DNA of the CDR3: TGTGCCAGCAGCGTAGCTAGCCGGGACTTGGGTGACACCATATATTTT.

This rearrangement joins TRBV29-1 to TRBJ2-1; the match to TRBD2 covers 8 bases. CDR1 is SQVTM and CDR2 is ANQGSEA in the germline V gene. The V gene end was trimmed by 3 bases and the J gene end by 8 bases; junction bases not matched to a gene: 9. This CDR3 has 14 residues. The CDR3 region is CSVESGLGVDEQFF. The CDR3 DNA follows: TGCAGCGTTGAGTCGGGACTAGGAGTCGATGAGCAGTTCTTC.

The chain is built from TRBV6-9 and TRBJ1-1; D not resolved. The CDR3 is 15 residues long. Deletions cut 7 bases from V and 4 bases from J, with 19 bases between. The germline gives CDR1 MNHGY, CDR2 SVAAGI. CDR3 in amino acids: CASTPISRHLTEAFF. The DNA for the CDR3 is TGTGCCAGCACTCCAATCTCGAGGCACCTCACTGAAGCTTTCTTT.

The chain uses TRBV28 and TRBJ1-1; D possibly corresponds to TRBD1 (6 bases). Germline assignment: CDR1 MDHEN and CDR2 SYDVKM. This CDR3 has 16 residues. The V and J ends lost 5 bases and 2 bases respectively, with 18 bases between them. This CDR3 is CASSASPGQLNTEAFF. The CDR3 nucleotides read TGTGCCAGCAGTGCCTCCCCAGGACAGCTAAACACTGAAGCTTTCTTT.

The chain joins TRBV6-4 to TRBJ2-3, with D maybe TRBD1 (6 bases). This CDR3 has 14 residues. Trimming stripped 5 bases from V and 6 bases from J, with 15 bases between. Germline V gives CDR1 MRHNA, CDR2 SNTAGT. For the CDR3, the DNA is TGTGCCAGCAGTCCCCTTACAGGGTCGGATACGCAGTATTTT. Its protein product is CASSPLTGSDTQYF.

The V and J genes are TRBV3-1 (or the pseudogene TRBV3-2) and TRBJ1-6, with 7 bases aligning to TRBD1. With V trimmed by 4 bases and J by 1 base, 7 bases remained unmatched. Germline V gene data show CDR1 as LGHDT and CDR2 as YNNKEL (reference sequence). The CDR3 totals 17 residues. In DNA form, the CDR3 reads TGTGCCAGCAGCCGAACAGGGGACCATTCCTATAATTCACCCCTCCACTTT. Translating it yields CASSRTGDHSYNSPLHF.

The rearrangement uses TRBV15 and TRBJ2-1, with a weak D call TRBD1 (8 bases). V lost 5 bases to trimming and J lost 8 bases, with 37 bases between them. CDR3 size: 21 residues. From germline, CDR1 is LNHNV and CDR2 YYDKDF (reference sequence). The CDR3 spells CATSSERTQRGGQAAIYEQFF. CDR3 DNA sequence: TGTGCCACCAGCTCAGAGCGGACTCAGAGGGGGGGACAGGCCGCGATCTATGAGCAGTTCTTC.

The chain recombines TRBV3-1 (or the pseudogene TRBV3-2) with TRBJ2-1; 8 bases map to TRBD2. Unmatched junction bases numbered 10, after V lost 0 bases and J lost 6 bases. The CDR3 is made up of 17 amino acids. Germline V CDR1 and CDR2: LGHDT, YNNKEL (reference sequence). CDR3 sequence (DNA): TGTGCCAGCAGCCAAGATGGGGTGGGACTAGGACTCAATGAGCAGTTCTTC. This encodes CASSQDGVGLGLNEQFF.

This clone was seen a single time. The CDR3, as DNA: TGTGCCAGCAGGAAAACAGTTGCTGGGGCCAACGTCCTGACTTTC. This sequence encodes CASRKTVAGANVLTF. The gene calls are TRBV27 and TRBJ2-6, with D unclear. V was pared by 6 bases and J by 2 bases, with 11 bases between. The CDR3 consists of 15 residues. CDR1 and CDR2 from the germline V gene are MNHEY and SMNVEV (reference sequence).

The chain uses TRBV24-1 and TRBJ1-5, with 9 bases matching TRBD1. Unmatched junction bases numbered 7, after V lost 4 bases and J lost 4 bases. CDR1 and CDR2 from the germline V gene are KGHDR and SFDVKD. The CDR3 loop spans 16 amino acids. CDR3 sequence: CATSDSDRGVNQPQHF. The DNA for the CDR3 is TGTGCCACCAGTGACAGTGACAGGGGGGTGAATCAGCCCCAGCATTTT.